Following are 5 T cell receptor beta chains from one sample sequenced in a study of identical twins. TCRdb redid the calling of the 5' RACE reads with MiXCR, one entry per CDR3 protein. The data contain hundreds of thousands of distinct CDR3 sequences, roughly 7.5% of them singletons. The same sample was also studied in work on yellow fever vaccine responses in identical twins.

Sequenced: memory (CD45RO+) T cells sorted from blood. These TCRs come from a woman aged 18-29 years in good health.

This clonotype was seen ten or more times. This sequence joins TRBV4-2 and TRBJ2-7, with a possible D match to TRBD1 (5 bases). V lost 0 bases, J lost 2 bases, and 11 bases lay in between. Looked up from germline, CDR1 is LGHNA and CDR2 is YNFKEQ. CDR3 size: 15 residues. Here the CDR3 reads CASSQEKAGTYEQYF. The CDR3 nucleotides read TGTGCCAGCAGCCAAGAGAAGGCAGGGACCTACGAGCAGTACTTC.

Many counts were recorded for this clonotype. The genes are TRBV6-4 and TRBJ2-3; maybe TRBD2 (7 bases). The germline V gene encodes CDR1 MRHNA and CDR2 SNTAGT. The CDR3 is 15 residues long. Deletions cut 6 bases from V and 0 bases from J, with 13 bases between. Here the CDR3 reads CASSEGGGSTDTQYF. The CDR3 nucleotides are TGTGCCAGCAGCGAAGGGGGGGGGAGCACAGATACGCAGTATTTT.

The chain is built from TRBV4-3 and TRBJ2-7; D is uncertain. The V end lost 4 bases, the J end lost 6 bases, and 10 bases lay between the germline ends. The CDR3 has 12 residues. Germline lookup yields CDR1 LGHNA and CDR2 YSLEER. The CDR3 DNA reads as TGCGCCAGCAGCCTCTCGTTCGGCGAGCAGTACTTC. The encoded protein is CASSLSFGEQYF.

This clonotype occurred a few times. This sequence joins TRBV5-5 and TRBJ2-1; 13 bases are shared with TRBD2. This CDR3 region has 18 residues. V lost 1 base, J lost 3 bases, and 7 bases stayed unmatched. Per germline, CDR1 SGHKS and CDR2 YYEKEE (reference sequence). For the CDR3, the DNA is TGTGCCAGCAGCTTGATGGGACTAGCGGGACCTGTCTACAATGAGCAGTTCTTC. Translated, it gives CASSLMGLAGPVYNEQFF.

This chain's CDR3 is CASSVSGTGEKLFF. The CDR3 DNA reads TGTGCCAGCAGCGTATCCGGGACAGGAGAAAAACTGTTTTTT. The rearrangement uses TRBV9 and TRBJ1-4, with 8 positions matching TRBD1. The CDR3 sequence is 14 residues long. V shed 1 base, J shed 8 bases, and the junction held 4 bases outside the gene matches. Germline-derived CDR1 and CDR2 are SGDLS and YYNGEE.